Shown below are 10 T cell receptor beta chains from a single sample sequenced in a study of technical replicates of blood from a few donors. Clones were read by immunoSEQ multiplex PCR, and TCRdb kept only the in-frame ones, dropping some. The sample contains 75,000 to 95,000 clones, around 96% of which appear only once. Sequences were obtained from T cells isolated from PBMCs. Receptors were obtained from a human donor in good health.

The genes are TRBV29-1 and TRBJ1-4; tentatively, D is TRBD1 (5 bases). The CDR3 contains 13 residues. The V end lost 3 bases, the J end lost 7 bases, and 12 bases lay between the germline ends. CDR1 SQVTM and CDR2 ANQGSEA come from the germline V gene. The DNA for the CDR3 is TGCAGCGTTGAGGACAATGTAGGTGAAAAACTGTTTTTT. It yields the protein CSVEDNVGEKLFF.

V is TRBV18 and J is TRBJ1-5; tentatively, D is TRBD1 (5 bases). The CDR3 consists of 14 residues. V lost 3 bases and J lost 7, with 13 bases in between. Germline CDR1 and CDR2: KGHSH and LQKENI. The CDR3: CASSPLQGKQPQHF. CDR3 coding DNA: TGTGCCAGCTCACCGCTCCAGGGAAAACAGCCCCAGCATTTT.

In this sample, this clone turned up once. V gene TRBV30 combines with J gene TRBJ2-1, with 12 bases fitting TRBD2. The CDR3 loop spans 18 amino acids. V was clipped by 4 bases and J by 1 base; unmatched bases: 11. CDR1 and CDR2 (germline): GTSNPN, SVGIG (reference sequence). CDR3 in amino acids: CAWTNSGLAGGSYNEQFF. The DNA of the CDR3 is TGTGCCTGGACCAACTCGGGACTAGCGGGCGGGTCCTACAATGAGCAGTTCTTC.

The chain carries TRBV16 and TRBJ1-3, with D perhaps matching TRBD1 (6 bases). CDR1 KGHSY and CDR2 FQNENV come from the germline V gene. The V end lost 4 bases, the J end lost 0 bases, and 13 bases lay between the germline ends. This CDR3 spans 16 amino acids. In DNA form, the CDR3 reads TGTGCCAGCAGCCTGACAGGTGGAAACTCTGGAAACACCATATATTTT. Amino acid sequence: CASSLTGGNSGNTIYF.

V and J are TRBV27 and TRBJ2-3; 9 nucleotides agree with TRBD2. Germline V lookup: CDR1 MNHEY, CDR2 SMNVEV (reference sequence). The CDR3 runs to 16 residues. Trimming cost V 0 bases and J 3 bases; bases outside gene matches: 4. DNA of the CDR3: TGTGCCAGCAGTTTATCTTCTAGCGGGACTACAGATACGCAGTATTTT. Protein: CASSLSSSGTTDTQYF.

On this clone itself: The same CDR3 also results from other DNA sequences found in this sample. V is TRBV6-5 and J is TRBJ1-1; D uncertain. Germline V gene sequence: CDR1 MNHEY, CDR2 SVGAGI. The CDR3 is made up of 13 amino acids. V lost 6 bases and J 0 bases, leaving 8 bases between the germline ends. As DNA, the CDR3 is TGTGCCAGCAGACCGGGTCTGAACACTGAAGCTTTCTTT. Protein product: CASRPGLNTEAFF.

The chain links TRBV10-2 to TRBJ2-1; D remains ambiguous. This CDR3 comprises 15 residues. V lost 0 bases and J 3 bases, leaving 9 bases between the germline ends. Germline V gene lookup returns CDR1 WSHSY and CDR2 SAAADI. CDR3 protein: CASSESMGYYNEQFF. The CDR3 nucleotides read TGCGCCAGCAGTGAGTCGATGGGCTACTACAATGAGCAGTTCTTC.

The genes are TRBV5-6 and TRBJ1-1; tentatively, D is TRBD1 (6 bases). CDR3 length: 13 residues. V shed 2 bases and J shed 3 bases, with 8 bases lying between them. CDR1 is SGHDT, CDR2 YYEEEE, per germline. CDR3: CASSFTGHTEAFF. As DNA, the CDR3 is TGTGCCAGCAGCTTTACAGGGCACACTGAAGCTTTCTTT.

The J gene is TRBJ1-5, the V gene TRBV6-1; maybe TRBD1 (5 bases). Looked up from germline, CDR1 is MNHNS and CDR2 is SASEGT. There are 12 residues in the CDR3. Trimming took off 7 bases at V and 6 bases at J, with 10 bases between the two ends. The CDR3 spells CASTGGGQPQHF. CDR3 sequence (DNA): TGTGCCAGCACGGGGGGAGGTCAGCCCCAGCATTTT.

The genes are TRBV7-9 and TRBJ2-1, with 9 bases aligning to TRBD1. Germline V gene sequence: CDR1 SEHNR, CDR2 FQNEAQ (reference sequence). This CDR3 has 16 residues. V lost 0 bases, J lost 6 bases, and 6 bases stayed unmatched. The CDR3 DNA sequence: TGTGCCAGCAGCTTAGCGCTGGGACAGGGCGGCAATGAGCAGTTCTTC. Its translation is CASSLALGQGGNEQFF. Full variable domain (rest looked up from reference TRBV7-9 and TRBJ2-1): DTGVSQNPRHKITKRGQNVTFRCDPISEHNRLYWYRQTLGQGPEFLTYFQNEAQLEKSRLLSDRFSAERPKGSFSTLEIQRTEQGDSAMYLCASSLALGQGGNEQFFGPGTRLTVL.